This T cell receptor (beta chain) was obtained from a study of T cell changes during pregnancy in multiple sclerosis. CDR1 is GTSNPN, CDR2 SVGIG, per germline (reference sequence). V was pared by 4 bases and J by 5 bases, with 9 bases of the junction left unmatched. The CDR3 runs to 14 residues. Sequenced by immunoSEQ multiplex PCR; TCRdb stores in-frame clones only, minus some. The data contain about 67,000 clones, 80% to 95% of them singletons. This receptor was identified in a female donor with multiple sclerosis, enrolled in a pregnancy study. The source material was peripheral blood, sampled in the second trimester of pregnancy. The J gene is TRBJ2-7, the V gene TRBV30; 9 bases match TRBD1. CDR3 coding DNA: TGTGCCTGGAAGGGGATTGACAGGGGGAACGAGCAGTACTTC. Encoded protein: CAWKGIDRGNEQYF.